These 5 T cell receptor beta chains were all obtained from the same sample, sequenced in a study of Ad26.COV2.S vaccination and SARS-CoV-2 variants. Clones were read by immunoSEQ multiplex PCR, and TCRdb kept only the in-frame ones, dropping some. The sample lists 510,000 or so clones, roughly 85% seen once, with 9.5% to 15% in the top ten. The treatment was: some 20 received Ad26.COV2.S at low or high dose, single or two shots; 5 received placebo; per-sample allocation not given. The investigators took samples on day 63 after the first vaccine or placebo injection. The sample in question was peripheral blood, obtained in a trial of Ad26.COV2.S vaccine versus placebo. Receptors originate from a person between 18 and 59 years old who received the Ad26.COV2.S COVID-19 vaccine or a placebo.

The chain's CDR3 is CASHTSASTDTQYF. As DNA, the CDR3 is TGTGCCAGCCATACTAGCGCGAGCACAGATACGCAGTATTTT. This rearrangement joins TRBV6-5 to TRBJ2-3, with 7 positions matching TRBD2. Germline-derived CDR1 and CDR2 are MNHEY and SVGAGI. V was pared by 8 bases and J by 0 bases, with 5 bases of the junction left unmatched. This CDR3 spans 14 amino acids.

The chain recombines TRBV6-5 with TRBJ2-1; weak D call: TRBD2 (5 bases). Trimming took off 2 bases at V and 10 bases at J, with 15 bases between the two ends. The CDR3 spans 14 residues. Germline-derived CDR1 and CDR2 are MNHEY and SVGAGI. The CDR3 DNA sequence: TGTGCCAGCAGTTACCCCTCGGTGTCGGGGGAGCAGTTCTTC. This gives the protein CASSYPSVSGEQFF.

This clone was seen a handful of times. The chain has TRBV30 and TRBJ2-5, with D tentatively TRBD1 (6 bases). V lost 5 bases, J lost 4 bases, and 17 bases lay in between. CDR3 length: 14 amino acids. The germline V gene has CDR1 GTSNPN and CDR2 SVGIG (reference sequence). The CDR3 DNA reads TGTGCCTGGGCCAAGGGCAACAGGGCAGAGACCCAGTACTTC. Protein sequence: CAWAKGNRAETQYF. Full variable domain (outside the CDR3, taken from reference TRBV30 and TRBJ2-5): SQTIHQWPATLVQPVGSPLSLECTVEGTSNPNLYWYRQAAGRGLQLLFYSVGIGQISSEVPQNLSASRPQDRQFILSSKKLLLSDSGFYLCAWAKGNRAETQYFGPGTRLLVL.

This clone was detected once. The V call is TRBV21-1, the J call TRBJ1-1. TRBV21-1 is termed a pseudogene. This CDR3 spans 16 amino acids. CDR3 sequence reads: CASSKFGRFRYTEAFF. CDR3 nucleotide sequence: TGTGCCAGCAGCAAATTTGGAAGGTTCCGGTACACTGAAGCTTTCTTT.

The V and J genes are TRBV6-1 and TRBJ1-5; D is perhaps TRBD1 (6 bases). Looked up from germline, CDR1 is MNHNS and CDR2 is SASEGT. Trimming took off 2 bases at V and 1 base at J, with 12 bases between the two ends. The CDR3 runs 16 residues. The CDR3 region is CASSEPGGGSNQPQHF. The DNA of the CDR3 is TGTGCCAGCAGTGAACCCGGAGGGGGAAGCAATCAGCCCCAGCATTTT.